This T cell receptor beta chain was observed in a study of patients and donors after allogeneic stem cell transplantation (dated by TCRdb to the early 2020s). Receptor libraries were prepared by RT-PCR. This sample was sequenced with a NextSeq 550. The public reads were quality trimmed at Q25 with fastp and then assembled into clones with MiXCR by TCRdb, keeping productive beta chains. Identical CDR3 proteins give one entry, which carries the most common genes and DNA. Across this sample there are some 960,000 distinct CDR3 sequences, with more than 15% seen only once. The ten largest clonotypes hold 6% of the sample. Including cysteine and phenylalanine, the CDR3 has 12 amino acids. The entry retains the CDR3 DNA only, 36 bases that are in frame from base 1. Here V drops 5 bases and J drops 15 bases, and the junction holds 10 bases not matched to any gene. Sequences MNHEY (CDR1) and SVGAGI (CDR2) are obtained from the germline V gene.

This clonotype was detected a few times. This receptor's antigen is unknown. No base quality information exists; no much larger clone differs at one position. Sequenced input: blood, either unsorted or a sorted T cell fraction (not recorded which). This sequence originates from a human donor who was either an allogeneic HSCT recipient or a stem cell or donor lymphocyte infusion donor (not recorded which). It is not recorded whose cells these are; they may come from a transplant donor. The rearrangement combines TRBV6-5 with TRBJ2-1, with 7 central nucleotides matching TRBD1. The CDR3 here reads CASSNRQGSRFF. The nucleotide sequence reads TGTGCCAGCAGTAACCGACAGGGAAGTAGGTTCTTC.